This T cell receptor beta chain was retrieved from a study of glioma-infiltrating T cells. Findings and limits, study-wide: Non-neoplastic patients had below-expected tissue-blood divergence, while all gliomas exceeded expectation.

Germline CDR1 DFQATT, CDR2 SNEGSKA (reference sequence). Trimming cost V 4 bases and J 2 bases, with 18 bases left between them. This CDR3 comprises 15 residues. The table lists this clonotype with many counts. Antigen unknown. Using RNA template, CDR3s of TCR alpha and beta were amplified with iRepertoire arm-PCR. One-step reverse transcription and amplification started from roughly 100-400 ng of tissue mRNA or PBMC total RNA. TCRdb re-called the multiplex PCR reads with MiXCR, one entry per CDR3 protein. The sample lists under 200,000 distinct CDR3 sequences; more than 35% were seen once. The chain combines TRBV20-1 with TRBJ2-7; D is ambiguous. The sequenced material came from glioma tissue, nonneoplastic brain tissue, or PBMCs (not recorded which). The sequence came from a human donor with low-grade glioma or glioblastoma, undergoing nonglioma brain surgery, or in good health (not recorded which). The CDR3 nucleotides read TGCAGTGCTAAAGAAGACCGGGTCTCAACCTACGAGCAGTACTTC. This codes for CSAKEDRVSTYEQYF.